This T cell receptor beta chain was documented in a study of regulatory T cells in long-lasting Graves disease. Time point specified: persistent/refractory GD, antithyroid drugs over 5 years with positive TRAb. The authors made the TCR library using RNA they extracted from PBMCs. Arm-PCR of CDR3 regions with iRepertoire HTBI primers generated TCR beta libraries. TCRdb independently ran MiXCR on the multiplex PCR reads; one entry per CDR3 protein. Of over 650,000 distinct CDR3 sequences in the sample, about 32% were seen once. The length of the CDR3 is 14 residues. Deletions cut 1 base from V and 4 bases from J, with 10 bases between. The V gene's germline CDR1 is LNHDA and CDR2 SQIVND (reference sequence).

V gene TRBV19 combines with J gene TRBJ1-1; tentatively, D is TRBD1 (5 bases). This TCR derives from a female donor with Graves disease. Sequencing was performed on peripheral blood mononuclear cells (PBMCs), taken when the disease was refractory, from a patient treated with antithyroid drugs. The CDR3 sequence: CASSIVRGVTEAFF. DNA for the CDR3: TGTGCCAGTAGTATAGTGAGAGGGGTCACTGAAGCTTTCTTT.